The 24 T cell receptor beta chains given below trace back to one sample, sequenced in a study of HIV-infected patients and healthy controls. TCRdb independently ran MiXCR on the 5' RACE reads; one entry per CDR3 protein. The data show approximately 67,000 distinct CDR3 sequences, about 15% seen once. Sequenced: CD4+ T cells from blood. These TCRs come from a human donor in good health.

This chain uses TRBV20-1 with TRBJ2-1; TRBD1 matches at 11 bases. The CDR3 length is 15 residues. Germline values: CDR1 DFQATT, CDR2 SNEGSKA (reference sequence). The CDR3 here is CRATPSGQGANEQFF. Here the CDR3 DNA reads TGCAGAGCCACCCCGTCAGGACAGGGGGCAAATGAGCAGTTCTTC.

The gene calls are TRBV6-2 or TRBV6-3 and TRBJ2-1; 14 bases are shared with TRBD2. After removal of 2 bases from V and 3 bases from J, the junction contained 6 bases not matched to a gene. Germline V gene sequence: CDR1 MNHEY, CDR2 SVGEGT. This CDR3 has 18 amino acids. The CDR3 protein is CASSYLTSGGGSYNEQFF. CDR3 bases: TGTGCCAGCAGTTACCTGACTAGCGGGGGGGGCAGCTACAATGAGCAGTTCTTC.

This clonotype appeared a few times. The chain recombines TRBV6-5 with TRBJ2-5, with D perhaps TRBD1 (6 bases). This CDR3 region has 13 residues. Trimming cost V 5 bases and J 4 bases, with 11 bases left between them. Germline assignment: CDR1 MNHEY and CDR2 SVGAGI. Here the CDR3 reads CASSTYRVETQYF. CDR3 DNA: TGTGCCAGCAGTACCTACAGGGTAGAGACCCAGTACTTC.

The rearrangement links TRBV6-6 to TRBJ2-7, with D unclear. The V end was cut by 2 bases, the J end by 3 bases, with 8 bases between. The CDR3 totals 13 residues. CDR1 and CDR2 from the germline V gene are MNHNY and SVGAGI (reference sequence). CDR3 loop: CASSYGHNYEQYF. The CDR3, as DNA: TGTGCCAGCAGTTACGGGCATAACTACGAGCAGTACTTC.

The chain combines TRBV7-6 with TRBJ1-5; TRBD1 might be the D (5 bases). The CDR3 consists of 14 residues. Trimming left V 5 bases short and J 9 bases short, with 17 bases between. Germline V gene lookup returns CDR1 SGHVS and CDR2 FNYEAQ. The DNA for the CDR3 is TGTGCCAGCAGCGCGGGGGGGGGGGATGGGCCCCAGCATTTT. This gives the protein CASSAGGGDGPQHF.

This clonotype occurred many times. The chain combines TRBV5-4 with TRBJ1-3; D unresolved. Trimming shortened V by 0 bases and J by 0 bases, and 7 bases separated the two germline ends. Germline CDR1 and CDR2: SGHNT and YYREEE (reference sequence). The CDR3 totals 15 residues. Written as DNA, the CDR3 is TGTGCCAGCAGCTTGGGACCCAGCTCTGGAAACACCATATATTTT. It encodes CASSLGPSSGNTIYF. Variable domain in full (rest from reference TRBV5-4 and TRBJ1-3): ETGVTQSPTHLIKTRGQQVTLRCSSQSGHNTVSWYQQALGQGPQFIFQYYREEENGRGNFPPRFSGLQFPNYSSELNVNALELDDSALYLCASSLGPSSGNTIYFGEGSWLTVV.

The rearrangement uses TRBV5-5 and TRBJ2-3; D gene unclear. The CDR3 consists of 15 residues. Trimming shortened V by 4 bases and J by 0 bases, and 12 bases separated the two germline ends. The germline gives CDR1 SGHKS, CDR2 YYEKEE (reference sequence). The CDR3 here is CASSPLVLSTDTQYF. The DNA for the CDR3 is TGTGCCAGCAGCCCCCTTGTACTGAGCACAGATACGCAGTATTTT.

In its sample, this clonotype was seen many times. The V gene is TRBV6-2 or TRBV6-3, the J gene TRBJ2-5, with a possible D match to TRBD1 (6 bases). Between the trimmed V and J ends, which lost 2 bases and 1 base, there was a span of 17 bases. Germline CDR1 is MNHEY and CDR2 is SVGEGT. There are 17 residues in the CDR3. In DNA, the CDR3 is TGTGCCAGCAGTTACCCCACTTACAGGGTCACCCAAGAGACCCAGTACTTC. This gives the protein CASSYPTYRVTQETQYF.

This clonotype occurred a few times. The chain employs TRBV4-3 and TRBJ1-1; TRBD1 matches at 7 bases. Germline V gene data show CDR1 as LGHNA and CDR2 as YSLEER. The CDR3 runs 19 residues. The ends lost 0 bases at V and 1 base at J; junction bases unmatched: 14. The CDR3 here is CASSQEFVIQGVSNTEAFF. The CDR3 DNA sequence: TGCGCCAGCAGCCAAGAATTCGTTATCCAGGGGGTCTCGAACACTGAAGCTTTCTTT.

This clonotype has just a few counts. The CDR3 DNA follows: TGTGCCAGTAGTATGAGGTCCAATGAGCAGTTCTTC. Translated, it gives CASSMRSNEQFF. The rearrangement uses TRBV19 and TRBJ2-1; no reliable D call. Germline V lookup: CDR1 LNHDA, CDR2 SQIVND (reference sequence). The CDR3 covers 12 residues. Trimming pared 3 bases from V and 6 bases from J, leaving 6 bases between.

This clonotype was counted between two and nine times. The chain carries TRBV12-3 or TRBV12-4 and TRBJ1-5; 8 bases fit TRBD1. Unmatched junction bases numbered 14, after V lost 4 bases and J lost 6 bases. The CDR3 loop spans 17 amino acids. This chain's CDR3 is CASSSHRPGTGGQPQHF. CDR3 bases: TGTGCCAGCAGTTCGCACCGACCTGGAACAGGGGGTCAGCCCCAGCATTTT.

The J gene is TRBJ1-3, the V gene TRBV29-1; D is undetermined. V was trimmed by 2 bases and J by 0 bases, leaving 8 bases between them. The CDR3 spans 14 residues. Germline CDR1 is SQVTM and CDR2 is ANQGSEA. The CDR3 protein is CSVELGNSGNTIYF. As DNA, the CDR3 is TGCAGCGTTGAACTGGGAAACTCTGGAAACACCATATATTTT.

This clonotype was observed many times. The chain carries TRBV20-1 and TRBJ2-4; D may be TRBD1 or TRBD2 (5 bases each). Trimming took 8 bases from V and 4 from J, leaving 9 bases between them. The CDR3 is 11 amino acids. Germline CDR1 is DFQATT and CDR2 is SNEGSKA (reference sequence). The CDR3 loop is CSTGTKNIQYF. CDR3 DNA: TGCAGTACCGGGACGAAAAACATTCAGTACTTC.

This clonotype has more than one count but fewer than ten. The CDR3 sequence: CATSRWTGGLNQPQHF. CDR3 in DNA: TGTGCCACCAGCAGATGGACAGGGGGCCTCAATCAGCCCCAGCATTTT. The chain combines TRBV15 with TRBJ1-5; 11 bases agree with TRBD1. The germline gives CDR1 LNHNV, CDR2 YYDKDF (reference sequence). There are 16 residues in the CDR3. Germline trimming cut 2 bases from V and 3 bases from J; bases unmatched to any gene: 3.

V gene TRBV11-2 combines with J gene TRBJ2-2; the match to TRBD1 covers 10 bases. V was clipped by 11 bases and J by 4 bases; unmatched bases: 4. The CDR3 spans 13 residues. Germline V gives CDR1 SGHAT, CDR2 FQNNGV. This CDR3 reads CAGDRGLTGELFF. CDR3 nucleotides: TGTGCCGGGGACAGGGGACTCACCGGGGAGCTGTTTTTT.

This clonotype came up many times. The V call is TRBV6-6, the J call TRBJ1-5; a possible D gene is TRBD1 (5 bases). Germline V gene lookup returns CDR1 MNHNY and CDR2 SVGAGI (reference sequence). V was pared by 0 bases and J by 7 bases, with 13 bases between. The CDR3 has 15 amino acids. The CDR3, as DNA: TGTGCCAGCAGTTACTCTAGGGTTGAGGGGCAGCCCCAGCATTTT. It specifies CASSYSRVEGQPQHF.

J is TRBJ2-5 and V is TRBV20-1; D uncertain. In germline, CDR1 is DFQATT, CDR2 SNEGSKA (reference sequence). CDR3 length: 17 residues. V was shortened by 3 bases and J by 5 bases, with 25 bases between the two germline ends. CDR3: CSASHQRSRVQAETQYF. The CDR3, as DNA: TGCAGTGCTAGCCATCAACGCTCAAGAGTTCAGGCCGAGACCCAGTACTTC.

This clonotype was observed a handful of times. This chain uses TRBV4-1 with TRBJ2-5, with 14 nucleotides matching TRBD2. V lost 8 bases, J lost 5 bases, and 10 bases stayed unmatched. This CDR3 spans 16 amino acids. CDR1 is MGHRA, CDR2 YSYEKL, per germline. CDR3 region: CASAPRGLAGVETQYF. CDR3 DNA: TGCGCCAGCGCTCCCAGGGGACTAGCGGGAGTTGAGACCCAGTACTTC.

This clonotype turned up a few times. This chain connects TRBV4-2 to TRBJ2-3; TRBD1 agrees at 9 bases. CDR3 length: 16 amino acids. Trimming removed 3 bases from V and 3 bases from J; junction bases left unmatched: 7. Germline CDR1 and CDR2: LGHNA and YNFKEQ. CDR3 in DNA: TGTGCCAGCAGCCAGGGGACAGGGAGGAGGACAGATACGCAGTATTTT. This codes for CASSQGTGRRTDTQYF.

This clonotype has at least ten counts. This chain links TRBV28 with TRBJ1-1, with 11 bases identical to TRBD1. CDR1 MDHEN and CDR2 SYDVKM come from the germline V gene. CDR3 length: 15 amino acids. With 6 bases clipped from V and 5 bases from J, the junction kept 8 bases outside the gene matches. The DNA of the CDR3 is TGTGCCAGCAGGGCAGGGACAGGGGGACGAACTGAAGCTTTCTTT. This encodes CASRAGTGGRTEAFF.

This clonotype was observed a few times. The rearrangement uses TRBV7-2 and TRBJ2-1, with D possibly being TRBD2 (6 bases). The germline V gene encodes CDR1 SGHTA and CDR2 FQGNSA. The V end was cut by 5 bases, the J end by 7 bases, with 12 bases between. The CDR3 is 13 residues long. The CDR3 sequence is CASSPWDLNEQFF. For the CDR3, the DNA is TGTGCCAGCAGCCCCTGGGACTTAAATGAGCAGTTCTTC. Based on the CDR3 plus reference TRBV7-2 and TRBJ2-1, the full variable domain is GAGVSQSPSNKVTEKGKDVELRCDPISGHTALYWYRQSLGQGLEFLIYFQGNSAPDKSGLPSDRFSAERTGGSVSTLTIQRTQQEDSAVYLCASSPWDLNEQFFGPGTRLTVL.

V gene TRBV6-4 combines with J gene TRBJ2-7, with D hard to call. Trimming left V 6 bases short and J 3 bases short, with 0 bases between. CDR1 is MRHNA and CDR2 is SNTAGT in the germline V gene. The CDR3 is 9 amino acids. The CDR3 region has the DNA TGTGCCAGCAGCTACGAGCAGTACTTC. Its translation: CASSYEQYF.

This clonotype turned up a few times. One end of the junction is discordant with germline, which a read error may explain. The V call is TRBV2, the J call TRBJ2-5; D may be TRBD1 (6 bases). CDR1 is SNHLY, CDR2 FYNNEI, per germline. CDR3 length equals 11 residues. The CDR3 spells CASSGHLSGDF. The CDR3 nucleotides are TGTGCCAGCAGTGGACACCTCTCAGGGGACTTC.

The rearrangement links TRBV7-2 to TRBJ2-2; no definite D call. The CDR3 spans 13 residues. Germline-derived CDR1 and CDR2 are SGHTA and FQGNSA. The V end lost 0 bases, the J end lost 5 bases, and 4 bases lay between the germline ends. The CDR3 bases are TGTGCCAGCAGCTTAGCATCTACCGGGGAGCTGTTTTTT. It codes for CASSLASTGELFF. The entire variable domain, with the rest obtained from reference TRBV7-2 and TRBJ2-2, is as follows: GAGVSQSPSNKVTEKGKDVELRCDPISGHTALYWYRQSLGQGLEFLIYFQGNSAPDKSGLPSDRFSAERTGGSVSTLTIQRTQQEDSAVYLCASSLASTGELFFGEGSRLTVL.